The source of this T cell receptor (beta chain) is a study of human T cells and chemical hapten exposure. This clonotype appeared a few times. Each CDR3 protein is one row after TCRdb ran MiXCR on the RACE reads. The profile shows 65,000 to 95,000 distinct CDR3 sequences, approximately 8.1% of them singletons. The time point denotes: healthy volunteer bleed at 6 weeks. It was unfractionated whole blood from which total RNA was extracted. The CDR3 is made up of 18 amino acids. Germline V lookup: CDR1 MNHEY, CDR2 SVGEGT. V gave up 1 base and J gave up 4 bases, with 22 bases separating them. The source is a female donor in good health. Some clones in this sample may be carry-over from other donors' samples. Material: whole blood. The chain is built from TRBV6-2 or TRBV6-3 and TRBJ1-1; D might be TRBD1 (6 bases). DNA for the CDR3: TGTGCCAGCAGTTACTTCCCCCCCCACAGGGATTTTAGCACTGAAGCTTTCTTT. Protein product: CASSYFPPHRDFSTEAFF.